The 4 T cell receptor beta chains below were found in one sample sequenced in a study of blood T cell repertoires in COVID-19. The repertoire was sequenced with immunoSEQ multiplex PCR; TCRdb's copy has only in-frame clones and lacks some. Of some 20,000 clones listed, around 83% are singletons. Source material: peripheral blood. The receptors derive from a human donor in a cohort sampled during active COVID-19.

The V call is TRBV7-9, the J call TRBJ2-1, with 12 bases that match TRBD2. CDR3 size: 15 residues. Germline V gives CDR1 SEHNR, CDR2 FQNEAQ (reference sequence). V shed 3 bases, J shed 8 bases, and the junction held 5 bases outside the gene matches. The CDR3 DNA reads as TGTGCCAGCAGCTTGGGACTAGCGGGCCCCGATGAGCAGTTCTTC. This codes for CASSLGLAGPDEQFF.

The rearrangement joins TRBV19 to TRBJ1-1; perhaps TRBD1 as D (5 bases). There are 16 residues in the CDR3. Germline V gene data show CDR1 as LNHDA and CDR2 as SQIVND (reference sequence). Trimming took off 8 bases at V and 5 bases at J, with 24 bases between the two ends. CDR3 nucleotide sequence: TGTGCCAGTTCGCTGGGGGGGACGATCGGAGTGACTGAAGCTTTCTTT. This translates into CASSLGGTIGVTEAFF.

This clone came up a few times. The chain is built from TRBV28 and TRBJ2-3; TRBD1 matches at 7 bases. The germline V gene encodes CDR1 MDHEN and CDR2 SYDVKM. The V and J ends lost 8 bases and 2 bases, in that order; junction bases with no gene match: 13. This CDR3 contains 16 residues. CDR3 sequence (DNA): TGTGCCAGCGGTATTCTTGGGACAGCCAACACAGATACGCAGTATTTT. It specifies CASGILGTANTDTQYF. The variable domain in full, with the rest retrieved from reference TRBV28 and TRBJ2-3, is DVKVTQSSRYLVKRTGEKVFLECVQDMDHENMFWYRQDPGLGLRLIYFSYDVKMKEKGDIPEGYSVSREKKERFSLILESASTNQTSMYLCASGILGTANTDTQYFGPGTRLTVL.

The chain has TRBV28 and TRBJ2-5; 12 bases are shared with TRBD2. CDR3 length: 15 amino acids. Trimming removed 6 bases from V and 1 base from J; junction bases left unmatched: 3. Germline-derived CDR1 and CDR2 are MDHEN and SYDVKM. In DNA form, the CDR3 reads TGTGCCAGCAGCCTAGCGGGAGGGCCCCAAGAGACCCAGTACTTC. This translates into CASSLAGGPQETQYF.